Sequencing of this T cell receptor beta chain was carried out in a study of shared clonotypes between healthy human individuals. The CDR3 contains 15 residues. The germline CDR1 and CDR2 sequences are MNHEY and SMNVEV (reference sequence). V lost 1 base and J lost 3, with 10 bases in between. Profiled with immunoSEQ multiplex PCR; TCRdb holds only in-frame clones, not every one. This sample has more than 450,000 clones, with around 79% found just once. The chain has TRBV27 and TRBJ1-5; TRBD1 might be the D (5 bases). Sequences were obtained from PBMCs. This TCR was sampled from a woman aged 40 to 50 in good health. Some clones in this sample may be carry-over from other donors' samples. CDR3 bases: TGTGCCAGCAGTTTATATAAGGGGTACAATCAGCCCCAGCATTTT. It is translated as CASSLYKGYNQPQHF.